This T cell receptor beta chain originates from a study of blood T cell repertoires in COVID-19. Clones were read by immunoSEQ multiplex PCR, and TCRdb kept only the in-frame ones, dropping some. Here the sample spans 120,000 to 150,000 clones, roughly 85% being singletons. This CDR3 contains 16 residues. V lost 5 bases, J lost 2 bases, and 16 bases lay in between. Per germline, CDR1 SGHAT and CDR2 FQNNGV. The TCR was taken from a human donor with acute or convalescent COVID-19. The donor label of this sample is uncertain. Sample: peripheral blood. This chain connects TRBV11-2 to TRBJ1-3; the D gene is possibly TRBD1 (6 bases). For the CDR3, the DNA is TGTGCCAGCAGCCCCGGCAGGGGTGGAGCTGGAAACACCATATATTTT. Amino acid sequence: CASSPGRGGAGNTIYF. Supplemented by reference TRBV11-2 and TRBJ1-3, the full variable domain reads EAGVAQSPRYKIIEKRQSVAFWCNPISGHATLYWYQQILGQGPKLLIQFQNNGVVDDSQLPKDRFSAERLKGVDSTLKIQPAKLEDSAVYLCASSPGRGGAGNTIYFGEGSWLTVV.